This T cell receptor beta chain appears in the sequencing data of a study of T-cell reconstitution after alpha-beta-depleted transplantation in children. Trimming stripped 4 bases from V and 7 bases from J, with 16 bases between. CDR3 size: 14 residues. Unique molecular identifiers were incorporated during preparation of the TCRbeta library. Using its own MiXCR run on the PCR reads, TCRdb lists one record per CDR3 protein. The sample includes about 540,000 distinct CDR3 sequences, about 16% of them seen just once. The material sequenced was PBMCs from the stem cell graft donor, taken from the stem cell graft. The V call is TRBV12-3 or TRBV12-4, the J call TRBJ2-5; D gene unclear. The clonotype comes from a human donor who donated a stem cell graft to a child with acute lymphoblastic leukemia. The CDR3 here is CASSSTVNEWTQYF. For the CDR3, the DNA is TGTGCCAGCAGTTCGACGGTAAACGAGTGGACCCAGTACTTC.